The TCR beta chain described here comes from a study of shared clonotypes between healthy human individuals. Across the study: A couple of female and a few male donors aged 18 to 49 were enrolled.

The table came from immunoSEQ multiplex PCR; TCRdb's copy has only in-frame clones and leaves some out. Of 650,000 to 800,000 clones listed, approximately 72% are singletons. General study points: The naive CD4 repertoires of a few donors were compared, and around 4.7% of clonotypes were shared.

Note on this clone: What it recognizes is unknown.

What was sequenced was memory CD4+ T cells sorted from blood. Subset given: CD45RA-negative fraction. This sequence originates from a woman in her twenties or thirties in good health.

The CDR3 here is CASSAEGKGGANVLTF. In DNA, the CDR3 is TGTGCCAGCAGTGCGGAGGGAAAAGGTGGGGCCAACGTCCTGACTTTC. J is TRBJ2-6 and V is TRBV6-1; D possibly corresponds to TRBD2 (6 bases). Germline CDR1 and CDR2: MNHNS and SASEGT. The CDR3 has 16 residues. The V gene lost 4 bases and the J gene lost 3 bases, with 13 bases spanning the gap.